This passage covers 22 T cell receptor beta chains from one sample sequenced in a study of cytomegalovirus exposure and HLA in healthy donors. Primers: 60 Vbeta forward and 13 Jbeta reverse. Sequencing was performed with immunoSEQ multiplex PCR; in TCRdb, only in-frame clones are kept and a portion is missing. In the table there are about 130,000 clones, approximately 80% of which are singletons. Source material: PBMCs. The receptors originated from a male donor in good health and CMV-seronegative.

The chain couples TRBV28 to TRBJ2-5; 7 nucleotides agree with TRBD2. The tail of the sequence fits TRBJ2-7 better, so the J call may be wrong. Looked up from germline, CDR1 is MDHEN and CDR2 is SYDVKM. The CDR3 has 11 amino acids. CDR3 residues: CASGGGYEQYF. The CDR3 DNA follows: TGTGCCAGCGGCGGGGGCTACGAGCAGTACTTC.

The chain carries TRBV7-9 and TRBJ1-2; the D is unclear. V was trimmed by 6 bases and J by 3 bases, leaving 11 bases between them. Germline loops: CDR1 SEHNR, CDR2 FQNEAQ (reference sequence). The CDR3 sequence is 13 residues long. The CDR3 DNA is TGTGCCAGCAGGGGTGGGCAGTACTATGGCTACACCTTC. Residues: CASRGGQYYGYTF.

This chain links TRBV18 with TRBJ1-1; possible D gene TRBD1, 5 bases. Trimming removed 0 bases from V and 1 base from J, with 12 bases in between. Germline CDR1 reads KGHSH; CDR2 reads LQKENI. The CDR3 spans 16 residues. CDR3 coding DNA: TGTGCCAGCTCACCACCTAATCAGGGTTCGAACACTGAAGCTTTCTTT. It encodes CASSPPNQGSNTEAFF. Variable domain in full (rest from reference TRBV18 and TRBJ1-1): NAGVMQNPRHLVRRRGQEARLRCSPMKGHSHVYWYRQLPEEGLKFMVYLQKENIIDESGMPKERFSAEFPKEGPSILRIQQVVRGDSAAYFCASSPPNQGSNTEAFFGQGTRLTVV.

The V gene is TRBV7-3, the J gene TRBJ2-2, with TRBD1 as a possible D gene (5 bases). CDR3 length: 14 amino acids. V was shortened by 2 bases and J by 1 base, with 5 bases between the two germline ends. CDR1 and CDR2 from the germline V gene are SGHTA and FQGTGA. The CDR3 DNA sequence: TGTGCCAGCAGCTTACAGGGGAACACCGGGGAGCTGTTTTTT. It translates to CASSLQGNTGELFF.

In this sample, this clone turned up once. The CDR3 loop is CASSHSSQGSGEKLFF. The CDR3 DNA reads as TGTGCCAGCTCACATTCGTCACAGGGTTCGGGTGAAAAACTGTTTTTT. The V gene is TRBV18, the J gene TRBJ1-4, with D tentatively TRBD1 (6 bases). The CDR3 extends over 16 amino acids. The germline V gene encodes CDR1 KGHSH and CDR2 LQKENI. The V and J ends lost 4 bases and 7 bases respectively, with 19 bases between them.

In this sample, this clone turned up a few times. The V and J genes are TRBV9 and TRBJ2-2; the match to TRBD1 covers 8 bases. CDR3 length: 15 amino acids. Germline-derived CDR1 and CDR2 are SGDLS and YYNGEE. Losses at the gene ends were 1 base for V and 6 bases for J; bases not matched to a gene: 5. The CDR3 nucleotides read TGTGCCAGCAGCGTAAGTGCAGGGGGCCCCGGGGAGCTGTTTTTT. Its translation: CASSVSAGGPGELFF.

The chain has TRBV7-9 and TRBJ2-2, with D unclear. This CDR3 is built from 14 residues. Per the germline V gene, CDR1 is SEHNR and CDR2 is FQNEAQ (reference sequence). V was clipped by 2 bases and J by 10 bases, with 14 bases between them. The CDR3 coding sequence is TGTGCCAGCAGCTTATCTCTCGAGATTGAGGAGCTGTTTTTT. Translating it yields CASSLSLEIEELFF.

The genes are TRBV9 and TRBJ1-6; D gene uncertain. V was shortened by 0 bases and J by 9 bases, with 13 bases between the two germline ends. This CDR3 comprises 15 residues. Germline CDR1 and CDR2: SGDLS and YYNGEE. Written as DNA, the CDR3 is TGTGCCAGCAGCGTAGCGGCAGCGGTGGGTTCACCCCTCCACTTT. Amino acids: CASSVAAAVGSPLHF.

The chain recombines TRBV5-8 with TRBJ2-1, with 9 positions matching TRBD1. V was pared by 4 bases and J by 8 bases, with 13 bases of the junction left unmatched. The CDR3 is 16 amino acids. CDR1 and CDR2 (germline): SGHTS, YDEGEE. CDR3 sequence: CASSVTGGFGMDEQFF. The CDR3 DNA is TGTGCCAGCAGCGTGACAGGGGGGTTTGGAATGGATGAGCAGTTCTTC.

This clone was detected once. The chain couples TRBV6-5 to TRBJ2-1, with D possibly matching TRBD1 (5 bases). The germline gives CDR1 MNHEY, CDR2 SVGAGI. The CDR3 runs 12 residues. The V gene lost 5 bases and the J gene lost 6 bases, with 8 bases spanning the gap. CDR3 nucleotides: TGTGCCAGCAGTCCCCAGGGCAATGAGCAGTTCTTC. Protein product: CASSPQGNEQFF.

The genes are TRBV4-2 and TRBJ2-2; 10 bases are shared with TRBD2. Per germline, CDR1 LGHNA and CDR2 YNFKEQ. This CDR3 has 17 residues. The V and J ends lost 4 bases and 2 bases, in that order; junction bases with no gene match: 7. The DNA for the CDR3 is TGTGCCAGCAGCCCTAGTACTAGCGGGACCAACACCGGGGAGCTGTTTTTT. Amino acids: CASSPSTSGTNTGELFF.

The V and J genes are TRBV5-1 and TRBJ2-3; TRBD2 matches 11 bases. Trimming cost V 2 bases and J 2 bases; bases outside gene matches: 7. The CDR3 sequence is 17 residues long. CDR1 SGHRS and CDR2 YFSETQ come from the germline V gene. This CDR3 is CASSLVTSGGYTDTQYF. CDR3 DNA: TGCGCCAGCAGCTTAGTCACTAGCGGGGGCTACACAGATACGCAGTATTTT.

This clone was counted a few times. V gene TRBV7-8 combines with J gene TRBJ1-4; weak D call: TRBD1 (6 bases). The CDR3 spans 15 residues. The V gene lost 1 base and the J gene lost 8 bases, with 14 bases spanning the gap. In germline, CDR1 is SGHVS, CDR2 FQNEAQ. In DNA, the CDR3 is TGTGCCAGCAGCTTAGTGTGGACAGAGGGGGAAAAACTGTTTTTT. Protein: CASSLVWTEGEKLFF.

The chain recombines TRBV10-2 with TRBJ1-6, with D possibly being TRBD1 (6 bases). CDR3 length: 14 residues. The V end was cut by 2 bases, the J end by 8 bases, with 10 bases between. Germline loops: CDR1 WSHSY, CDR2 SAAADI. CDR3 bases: TGCGCCAGCAGTGAGACAGGGACGGATTCACCCCTCCACTTT. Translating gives CASSETGTDSPLHF.

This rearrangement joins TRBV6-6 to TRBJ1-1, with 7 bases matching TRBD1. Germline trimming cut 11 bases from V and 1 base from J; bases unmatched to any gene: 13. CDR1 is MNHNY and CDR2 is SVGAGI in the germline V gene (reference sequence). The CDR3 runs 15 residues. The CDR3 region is CAGSRSGQSNTEAFF. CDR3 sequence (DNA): TGTGCCGGTTCTCGATCGGGACAGTCGAACACTGAAGCTTTCTTT.

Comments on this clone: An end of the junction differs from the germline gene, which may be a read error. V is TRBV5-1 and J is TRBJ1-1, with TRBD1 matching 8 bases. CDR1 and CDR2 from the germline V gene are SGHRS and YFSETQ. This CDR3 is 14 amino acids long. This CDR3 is CASSSRQGNAEAFF. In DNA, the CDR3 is TGCGCCAGCAGCAGCCGACAGGGGAACGCTGAAGCTTTCTTT.

The CDR3 DNA is TGTGCCAGCTCACCGATGGGGGCTTACACCATATATTTT. Its translation: CASSPMGAYTIYF. This chain joins TRBV18 and TRBJ1-3; D perhaps matches TRBD1 (6 bases). Trimming stripped 3 bases from V and 8 bases from J, with 11 bases between. CDR1 and CDR2 from the germline V gene are KGHSH and LQKENI. The CDR3 runs 13 residues.

In DNA, the CDR3 is TGCGCCAGCAGCCCGAACGACAGGGGATACTATGGCTACACCTTC. Amino acid sequence: CASSPNDRGYYGYTF. The chain has TRBV5-1 and TRBJ1-2; TRBD1 matches 8 bases. Per germline, CDR1 SGHRS and CDR2 YFSETQ. Unmatched junction bases numbered 8, after V lost 4 bases and J lost 3 bases. The CDR3 extends over 15 amino acids.

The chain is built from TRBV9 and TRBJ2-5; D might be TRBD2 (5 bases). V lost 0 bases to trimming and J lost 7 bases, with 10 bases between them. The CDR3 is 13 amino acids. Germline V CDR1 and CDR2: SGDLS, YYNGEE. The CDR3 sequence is CASSVVEAGTQYF. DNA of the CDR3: TGTGCCAGCAGCGTAGTTGAGGCGGGGACCCAGTACTTC. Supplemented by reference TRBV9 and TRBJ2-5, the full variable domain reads DSGVTQTPKHLITATGQRVTLRCSPRSGDLSVYWYQQSLDQGLQFLIQYYNGEERAKGNILERFSAQQFPDLHSELNLSSLELGDSALYFCASSVVEAGTQYFGPGTRLLVL.

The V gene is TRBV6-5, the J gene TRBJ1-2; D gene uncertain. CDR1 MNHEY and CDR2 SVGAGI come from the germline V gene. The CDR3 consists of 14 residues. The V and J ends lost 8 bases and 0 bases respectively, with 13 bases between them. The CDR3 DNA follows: TGTGCCAGCTCTGGCGGCGGGGCTAACTATGGCTACACCTTC. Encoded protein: CASSGGGANYGYTF.

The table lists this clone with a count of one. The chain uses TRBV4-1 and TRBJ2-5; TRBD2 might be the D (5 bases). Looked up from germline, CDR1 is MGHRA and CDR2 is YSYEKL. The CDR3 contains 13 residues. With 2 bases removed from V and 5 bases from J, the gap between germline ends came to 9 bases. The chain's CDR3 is CASSQFWEETQYF. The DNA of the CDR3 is TGCGCCAGCAGCCAATTCTGGGAGGAGACCCAGTACTTC.

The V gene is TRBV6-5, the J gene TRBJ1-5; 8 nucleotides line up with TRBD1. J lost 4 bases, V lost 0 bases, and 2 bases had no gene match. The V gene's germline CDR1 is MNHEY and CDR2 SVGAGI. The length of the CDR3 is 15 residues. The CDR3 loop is CASSYSGQGNQPQHF. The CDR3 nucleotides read TGTGCCAGCAGTTACTCAGGACAGGGAAATCAGCCCCAGCATTTT.